A selection of T cell receptor beta chains follows, all from one sample in a study of T cells after yellow fever vaccination. TCRdb passed the 5' RACE reads through MiXCR, listing each CDR3 protein once. The sample has about 220,000 distinct CDR3 sequences; around 3.1% are singletons. The specimen comprised CD4+ T cells sorted from PBMCs, sampled 10 days after the yellow fever booster vaccination. These receptors were collected from a young man who received the YFV17D yellow fever vaccine. Each CDR3 is given with its conserved first and last residue. Each record gives: clone size, J gene, D gene, V gene, CDR3 protein, CDR3 DNA. A D gene is named only where the DNA matches it firmly. Rows give clone size only sometimes, using once, few, many, or a class for an expanded clone.

abundance: many; j_gene: TRBJ2-3; d_gene: NA; v_gene: TRBV7-3; CDR3aa: CASSYRVSTDTQYF; CDR3nt: TGTGCCAGCAGCTACAGGGTCAGCACAGATACGCAGTATTTT
abundance: NA; j_gene: TRBJ1-1; d_gene: NA; v_gene: TRBV5-6; CDR3aa: CASSRDIANTEAFF; CDR3nt: TGTGCCAGCAGTAGGGACATAGCGAACACTGAAGCTTTCTTT
abundance: few; j_gene: TRBJ1-5; d_gene: NA; v_gene: TRBV2; CDR3aa: CASSLDRNDQPQHF; CDR3nt: TGTGCCAGCAGCCTTGACAGGAACGATCAGCCCCAGCATTTT
abundance: few; j_gene: TRBJ1-6; d_gene: NA; v_gene: TRBV7-2; CDR3aa: CASSSVAQLDNSPLHF; CDR3nt: TGTGCCAGCAGCTCAGTAGCACAGCTAGATAATTCACCCCTCCACTTT
abundance: few; j_gene: TRBJ1-5; d_gene: NA; v_gene: TRBV18; CDR3aa: CASSPQGKVNQPQHF; CDR3nt: TGTGCCAGCTCACCACAGGGTAAAGTCAATCAGCCCCAGCATTTT
abundance: many; j_gene: TRBJ2-1; d_gene: NA; v_gene: TRBV4-1; CDR3aa: CASSQPLRTGQNEQFF; CDR3nt: TGCGCCAGCAGCCAACCCCTAAGGACGGGTCAAAATGAGCAGTTCTTC
abundance: many; j_gene: TRBJ1-2; d_gene: NA; v_gene: TRBV5-1; CDR3aa: CASSLDAGTGYGYTF; CDR3nt: TGCGCCAGCAGCTTGGACGCGGGGACTGGGTATGGCTACACCTTC
abundance: NA; j_gene: TRBJ2-2; d_gene: NA; v_gene: TRBV7-2; CDR3aa: CASSSNLNTGELFF; CDR3nt: TGTGCCAGCAGCTCCAACTTGAACACCGGGGAGCTGTTTTTT
abundance: NA; j_gene: TRBJ1-6; d_gene: NA; v_gene: TRBV20-1; CDR3aa: CSAITERAGNSPLHF; CDR3nt: TGCAGTGCCATTACCGAAAGGGCGGGTAATTCACCCCTCCACTTT
abundance: many; j_gene: TRBJ2-1; d_gene: NA; v_gene: TRBV15; CDR3aa: CATSRVRTWLGNEQFF; CDR3nt: TGTGCCACCAGCAGAGTTCGGACTTGGCTCGGCAATGAGCAGTTCTTC
abundance: many; j_gene: TRBJ2-2; d_gene: TRBD2; v_gene: TRBV5-1; CDR3aa: CASSLNEGGGSGELFF; CDR3nt: TGCGCCAGCAGCTTAAACGAAGGCGGGGGGTCCGGGGAGCTGTTTTTT
abundance: NA; j_gene: TRBJ2-5; d_gene: NA; v_gene: TRBV5-1; CDR3aa: CASSFEKTGGGQETQYF; CDR3nt: TGCGCCAGCAGCTTCGAGAAAACAGGGGGAGGGCAAGAGACCCAGTACTTC
abundance: few; j_gene: TRBJ2-3; d_gene: NA; v_gene: TRBV20-1; CDR3aa: CSAKPGTSTDTQYF; CDR3nt: TGCAGTGCAAAACCCGGGACCAGCACAGATACGCAGTATTTT
abundance: NA; j_gene: TRBJ2-5; d_gene: TRBD2; v_gene: TRBV7-9; CDR3aa: CASSWSGGAGETQYF; CDR3nt: TGTGCCAGCAGCTGGAGCGGGGGGGCCGGAGAGACCCAGTACTTC
abundance: many; j_gene: TRBJ1-2; d_gene: NA; v_gene: TRBV7-2; CDR3aa: CASSRLPSNYGYTF; CDR3nt: TGTGCCAGCAGCCGGCTCCCGTCCAACTATGGCTACACCTTC
abundance: NA; j_gene: TRBJ1-1; d_gene: NA; v_gene: TRBV5-1; CDR3aa: CASSLGHTEAFF; CDR3nt: TGCGCCAGCAGCTTGGGCCATACTGAAGCTTTCTTT
abundance: many; j_gene: TRBJ2-2; d_gene: NA; v_gene: TRBV27; CDR3aa: CASSFAVVQVPGELFF; CDR3nt: TGTGCCAGCAGTTTTGCAGTGGTACAGGTTCCCGGGGAGCTGTTTTTT
abundance: few; j_gene: TRBJ2-2; d_gene: NA; v_gene: TRBV6-2/TRBV6-3; CDR3aa: CASSFLTPNTGELFF; CDR3nt: TGTGCCAGCAGCTTCCTAACACCGAACACCGGGGAGCTGTTTTTT
abundance: many; j_gene: TRBJ2-2; d_gene: TRBD2; v_gene: TRBV6-6; CDR3aa: CASRRLAGGGNTGELFF; CDR3nt: TGTGCCAGCAGACGACTAGCGGGGGGAGGGAACACCGGGGAGCTGTTTTTT
abundance: NA; j_gene: TRBJ1-1; d_gene: NA; v_gene: TRBV7-9; CDR3aa: CASSFLLNTEAFF; CDR3nt: TGTGCCAGCAGCTTTCTTTTGAACACTGAAGCTTTCTTT
abundance: many; j_gene: TRBJ2-1; d_gene: TRBD2; v_gene: TRBV28; CDR3aa: CASNPGAGGRNEQFF; CDR3nt: TGTGCCAGCAACCCAGGGGCGGGGGGGCGCAATGAGCAGTTCTTC
abundance: many; j_gene: TRBJ2-6; d_gene: NA; v_gene: TRBV12-3/TRBV12-4; CDR3aa: CASTPGGAGANVLTF; CDR3nt: TGTGCCAGCACCCCGGGCGGGGCTGGGGCCAACGTCCTGACTTTC
abundance: NA; j_gene: TRBJ2-3; d_gene: NA; v_gene: TRBV7-9; CDR3aa: CASSPPLGGSTDTQYF; CDR3nt: TGTGCCAGCAGCCCCCCTCTTGGCGGTAGCACAGATACGCAGTATTTT
abundance: NA; j_gene: TRBJ1-6; d_gene: NA; v_gene: TRBV4-3; CDR3aa: CASSQVMGSSSYNSPLHF; CDR3nt: TGCGCCAGCAGCCAAGTCATGGGGTCGAGCTCCTATAATTCACCCCTCCACTTT
abundance: few; j_gene: TRBJ2-2; d_gene: NA; v_gene: TRBV28; CDR3aa: CASSLWTTGELFF; CDR3nt: TGTGCCAGCAGTTTGTGGACCACCGGGGAGCTGTTTTTT
abundance: many; j_gene: TRBJ2-5; d_gene: NA; v_gene: TRBV18; CDR3aa: CASSPSGVQETQYF; CDR3nt: TGTGCCAGCTCACCATCAGGCGTCCAAGAGACCCAGTACTTC
abundance: many; j_gene: TRBJ2-2; d_gene: NA; v_gene: TRBV5-1; CDR3aa: CASSLEVGANTGELFF; CDR3nt: TGCGCCAGCAGCTTGGAGGTCGGGGCGAACACCGGGGAGCTGTTTTTT
abundance: many; j_gene: TRBJ1-2; d_gene: TRBD1; v_gene: TRBV4-2; CDR3aa: CASSQQGANGYTF; CDR3nt: TGTGCCAGCAGCCAGCAGGGGGCAAATGGCTACACCTTC
abundance: many; j_gene: TRBJ1-1; d_gene: NA; v_gene: TRBV9; CDR3aa: CASSVSPGLNTEAFF; CDR3nt: TGTGCCAGCAGCGTATCGCCAGGCTTGAACACTGAAGCTTTCTTT
abundance: few; j_gene: TRBJ2-5; d_gene: NA; v_gene: TRBV5-6; CDR3aa: CASSRTFMTAQETQYF; CDR3nt: TGTGCCAGCAGCCGAACATTTATGACAGCCCAGGAGACCCAGTACTTC
abundance: NA; j_gene: TRBJ2-5; d_gene: NA; v_gene: TRBV27; CDR3aa: CASSGRRGGLFETQYF; CDR3nt: TGTGCCAGCAGTGGCCGGAGGGGGGGCCTGTTCGAGACCCAGTACTTC
abundance: many; j_gene: TRBJ2-5; d_gene: TRBD2; v_gene: TRBV7-2; CDR3aa: CASSDAGLAGFQETQYF; CDR3nt: TGTGCCAGCAGCGACGCGGGACTAGCGGGCTTCCAAGAGACCCAGTACTTC
abundance: few; j_gene: TRBJ1-5; d_gene: TRBD1; v_gene: TRBV5-6; CDR3aa: CASSLWTGVSLNQPQHF; CDR3nt: TGTGCCAGCAGCTTGTGGACAGGGGTGTCCCTCAATCAGCCCCAGCATTTT
abundance: few; j_gene: TRBJ2-1; d_gene: NA; v_gene: TRBV7-9; CDR3aa: CASSPKFRVGNEQFF; CDR3nt: TGTGCCAGCAGCCCGAAGTTCAGGGTTGGGAATGAGCAGTTCTTC
abundance: many; j_gene: TRBJ2-2; d_gene: TRBD1; v_gene: TRBV11-1; CDR3aa: CASSTYRGRDTGELFF; CDR3nt: TGTGCCAGCAGCACCTACAGGGGTAGGGACACCGGGGAGCTGTTTTTT
abundance: NA; j_gene: TRBJ1-4; d_gene: TRBD1; v_gene: TRBV6-1; CDR3aa: CASSEDRGLEKLFF; CDR3nt: TGTGCCAGCAGTGAAGACAGGGGACTTGAAAAACTGTTTTTT
abundance: many; j_gene: TRBJ2-5; d_gene: TRBD2; v_gene: TRBV5-1; CDR3aa: CASSLLRSGAGTQETQYF; CDR3nt: TGCGCCAGCAGCTTGTTAAGGAGCGGGGCTGGGACCCAAGAGACCCAGTACTTC
abundance: few; j_gene: TRBJ1-5; d_gene: NA; v_gene: TRBV9; CDR3aa: CASSASAGLGNQPQHF; CDR3nt: TGTGCCAGCAGCGCTAGTGCGGGGCTGGGCAATCAGCCCCAGCATTTT
abundance: few; j_gene: TRBJ1-5; d_gene: NA; v_gene: TRBV3-1; CDR3aa: CASRLGGSNQPQHF; CDR3nt: TGTGCCAGCAGGTTGGGAGGGAGCAATCAGCCCCAGCATTTT
abundance: many; j_gene: TRBJ1-4; d_gene: NA; v_gene: TRBV7-2; CDR3aa: CASSLQFGALGEKLFF; CDR3nt: TGTGCCAGCAGCCTCCAGTTCGGGGCTTTAGGTGAAAAACTGTTTTTT
abundance: many; j_gene: TRBJ2-2; d_gene: TRBD2; v_gene: TRBV5-1; CDR3aa: CASSITPSGGTGELFF; CDR3nt: TGCGCCAGCAGCATTACCCCTAGCGGGGGTACCGGGGAGCTGTTTTTT
abundance: few; j_gene: TRBJ2-5; d_gene: TRBD1; v_gene: TRBV5-1; CDR3aa: CASSFGGDRETQYF; CDR3nt: TGCGCCAGCAGCTTTGGTGGGGACAGAGAGACCCAGTACTTC
abundance: many; j_gene: TRBJ2-2; d_gene: NA; v_gene: TRBV14; CDR3aa: CASSRSGGETGELFF; CDR3nt: TGTGCCAGCAGCCGGTCGGGGGGCGAGACCGGGGAGCTGTTTTTT
abundance: few; j_gene: TRBJ2-2; d_gene: NA; v_gene: TRBV5-1; CDR3aa: CASSSRGAPNTGELFF; CDR3nt: TGCGCCAGCAGCTCCCGGGGGGCGCCGAACACCGGGGAGCTGTTTTTT
abundance: many; j_gene: TRBJ2-1; d_gene: TRBD2; v_gene: TRBV20-1; CDR3aa: CSASPSGGAYEQFF; CDR3nt: TGCAGTGCTAGTCCGAGCGGGGGGGCTTATGAGCAGTTCTTC
abundance: few; j_gene: TRBJ2-1; d_gene: NA; v_gene: TRBV7-2; CDR3aa: CASSLSVGVEQFF; CDR3nt: TGTGCCAGCAGCTTATCAGTCGGAGTTGAGCAGTTCTTC
abundance: NA; j_gene: TRBJ1-6; d_gene: NA; v_gene: TRBV5-1; CDR3aa: CASSKQDTGSSPLHF; CDR3nt: TGCGCCAGCAGTAAACAGGATACTGGTAGCTCACCCCTCCACTTT
abundance: many; j_gene: TRBJ1-2; d_gene: NA; v_gene: TRBV20-1; CDR3aa: CSASALRDTFNYGYTF; CDR3nt: TGCAGTGCTAGCGCGCTCCGGGACACATTTAACTATGGCTACACCTTC
abundance: many; j_gene: TRBJ2-5; d_gene: NA; v_gene: TRBV4-2; CDR3aa: CASSPRWRMGLQETQYF; CDR3nt: TGTGCCAGCAGCCCCAGGTGGCGGATGGGGCTCCAAGAGACCCAGTACTTC
abundance: few; j_gene: TRBJ2-1; d_gene: TRBD1; v_gene: TRBV13; CDR3aa: CASSLGDRGYNEQFF; CDR3nt: TGTGCCAGCAGCTTAGGGGACAGGGGGTACAATGAGCAGTTCTTC
abundance: NA; j_gene: TRBJ1-2; d_gene: NA; v_gene: TRBV5-6; CDR3aa: CASSLYPDYYGYTF; CDR3nt: TGTGCCAGCAGCTTGTACCCGGACTACTATGGCTACACCTTC
abundance: many; j_gene: TRBJ2-3; d_gene: NA; v_gene: TRBV7-2; CDR3aa: CASSPSHRDTQYF; CDR3nt: TGTGCCAGCAGCCCGTCCCACCGAGATACGCAGTATTTT
abundance: many; j_gene: TRBJ1-2; d_gene: NA; v_gene: TRBV12-3/TRBV12-4; CDR3aa: CASSLFWQVTF; CDR3nt: TGTGCCAGCAGTTTATTCTGGCAGGTCACCTTC
abundance: NA; j_gene: TRBJ2-5; d_gene: TRBD2; v_gene: TRBV7-2; CDR3aa: CASSVGRGSRSHETQYF; CDR3nt: TGTGCCAGCAGCGTAGGGCGGGGGAGCCGGAGCCATGAGACCCAGTACTTC
abundance: many; j_gene: TRBJ2-3; d_gene: NA; v_gene: TRBV5-4; CDR3aa: CASSLGLSTDTQYF; CDR3nt: TGTGCCAGCAGCCTCGGACTCAGCACAGATACGCAGTATTTT
abundance: NA; j_gene: TRBJ1-5; d_gene: NA; v_gene: TRBV4-1; CDR3aa: CASSQVEGNQPQHF; CDR3nt: TGCGCCAGCAGCCAAGTAGAGGGAAATCAGCCCCAGCATTTT
abundance: few; j_gene: TRBJ2-4; d_gene: TRBD1; v_gene: TRBV25-1; CDR3aa: CASSGDRGAKNIQYF; CDR3nt: TGTGCCAGCAGTGGGGACAGGGGAGCCAAAAACATTCAGTACTTC
abundance: NA; j_gene: TRBJ1-6; d_gene: NA; v_gene: TRBV19; CDR3aa: CASTDYNSPLHF; CDR3nt: TGTGCCAGTACAGATTATAATTCACCCCTCCACTTT